Following are 7 T cell receptor beta chains from one sample sequenced in a study of shared clonotypes between healthy human individuals. Profiled with immunoSEQ multiplex PCR; TCRdb holds only in-frame clones, not every one. The sample records approximately 700,000 clones, more than 70% being singletons. The sample taken for sequencing was memory CD4+ T cells sorted from blood. Sample subset: CD45RA-negative fraction. All receptors derive from a woman under 40 in good health.

The chain links TRBV30 to TRBJ1-1; TRBD1 aligns across 7 bases. The V and J ends lost 5 bases and 5 bases, in that order; junction bases with no gene match: 5. The CDR3 loop spans 12 amino acids. Per the germline V gene, CDR1 is GTSNPN and CDR2 is SVGIG (reference sequence). CDR3 residues: CAWGRGGTEAFF. The CDR3 nucleotides read TGTGCCTGGGGCAGGGGGGGAACTGAAGCTTTCTTT.

The rearrangement uses TRBV4-1 and TRBJ2-7, with 10 bases fitting TRBD2. Germline V gene data show CDR1 as MGHRA and CDR2 as YSYEKL. V dropped 4 bases and J dropped 0; count of bases not matched to a gene: 12. The CDR3 sequence is 18 residues long. The CDR3 here is CASSRQGSSGSFSYEQYF. CDR3 bases: TGCGCCAGCAGCCGGCAGGGATCTAGCGGGAGCTTCTCCTACGAGCAGTACTTC.

This chain joins TRBV28 and TRBJ2-1, with D perhaps TRBD1 (5 bases). The V end was cut by 2 bases, the J end by 2 bases, with 13 bases between. CDR3 length: 16 residues. CDR1 MDHEN and CDR2 SYDVKM come from the germline V gene. The CDR3 DNA is TGTGCCAGCAGTTTACCGACAGTGAGCACCTACAATGAGCAGTTCTTC. It is translated as CASSLPTVSTYNEQFF. The complete variable domain, with remaining parts taken from reference TRBV28 and TRBJ2-1, reads DVKVTQSSRYLVKRTGEKVFLECVQDMDHENMFWYRQDPGLGLRLIYFSYDVKMKEKGDIPEGYSVSREKKERFSLILESASTNQTSMYLCASSLPTVSTYNEQFFGPGTRLTVL.

The rearrangement joins TRBV19 to TRBJ1-5; D may be TRBD1 (5 bases). This CDR3 comprises 15 residues. Germline V lookup: CDR1 LNHDA, CDR2 SQIVND (reference sequence). Trimming took off 0 bases at V and 6 bases at J, with 12 bases between the two ends. The CDR3 DNA follows: TGTGCCAGTAGTATAGATCTCCCAGGGAGTCAGCCCCAGCATTTT. Its protein product is CASSIDLPGSQPQHF.

The gene calls are TRBV6-1 and TRBJ1-5; D perhaps matches TRBD1 (5 bases). The CDR3 runs to 14 residues. Germline V gene lookup returns CDR1 MNHNS and CDR2 SASEGT. V lost 4 bases and J lost 6, with 13 bases in between. The CDR3 sequence is CASSGEGGTQPQHF. CDR3 nucleotide sequence: TGTGCCAGCAGTGGCGAGGGTGGGACTCAGCCCCAGCATTTT.

The table lists this clone with a count of one. The V call is TRBV30, the J call TRBJ1-6; 10 bases are a match to TRBD1. The CDR3 spans 15 residues. V lost 1 base to trimming and J lost 7 bases; unmatched junction nucleotides: 4. Germline V lookup: CDR1 GTSNPN, CDR2 SVGIG (reference sequence). The CDR3 DNA reads TGTGCCTGGAGTGGACAGGGGGCTCCGAATTCACCCCTCCACTTT. It is translated as CAWSGQGAPNSPLHF. Together with reference TRBV30 and TRBJ1-6, the CDR3 gives the full variable domain: SQTIHQWPATLVQPVGSPLSLECTVEGTSNPNLYWYRQAAGRGLQLLFYSVGIGQISSEVPQNLSASRPQDRQFILSSKKLLLSDSGFYLCAWSGQGAPNSPLHFGNGTRLTVT.

This clone was seen a handful of times. The CDR3 DNA follows: TGTGCCAGCAGCGGGCAGCCAGGAGATACGCAGTATTTT. Its translation: CASSGQPGDTQYF. The rearrangement joins TRBV6-1 to TRBJ2-3, with D uncertain. The CDR3 is 13 amino acids. Trimming stripped 6 bases from V and 5 bases from J, with 12 bases between. The germline gives CDR1 MNHNS, CDR2 SASEGT.